Listed below are T cell receptor beta chains from one sample, sequenced in a study of identical twins. MiXCR was run by TCRdb on the 5' RACE reads, yielding one entry per CDR3 protein. The table shows roughly 290,000 distinct CDR3 sequences, with approximately 8.5% occurring only once. These data also featured in a second study, about yellow fever vaccine responses in identical twins.

Sample: memory (CD45RO+) T cells sorted from blood. All receptors derive from a woman younger than 35 in good health. The CDR3 runs from the conserved cysteine through the conserved F or W. A D gene is named only where the DNA matches it firmly. Size is omitted from some rows. Given values are once, few, many or a class for expanded clones.

D: -; V: TRBV5-1; J: TRBJ2-3; size: few; DNA: TGCGCCAGCAGCGTTAGAGCTCAGGGCGTGGCAGATACGCAGTATTTT; CDR3: CASSVRAQGVADTQYF
D: -; V: TRBV2; J: TRBJ1-4; size: many; DNA: TGTGCCAGCCGGGGGCGCCCTTGGGGCAAGACTAATGAAAAACTGTTTTTT; CDR3: CASRGRPWGKTNEKLFF
D: -; V: TRBV20-1; J: TRBJ2-3; size: -; DNA: TGCAGTGGGGTAGGGACAGATACGCAGTATTTT; CDR3: CSGVGTDTQYF
D: TRBD2; V: TRBV11-2; J: TRBJ2-1; size: -; DNA: TGTGCCAGCAGCGCCACTAGCGGGAGTTACAATGAGCAGTTCTTC; CDR3: CASSATSGSYNEQFF
D: TRBD1; V: TRBV6-5; J: TRBJ2-5; size: few; DNA: TGTGCCAGCAGTCACCTTACAGGGGGCGCATTGAGAGAGACCCAGTACTTC; CDR3: CASSHLTGGALRETQYF
D: -; V: TRBV3-1; J: TRBJ2-1; size: -; DNA: TGTGCCAGCAGCTACGGGTGGGGAGGAAGCTCCTACAATGAGCAGTTCTTC; CDR3: CASSYGWGGSSYNEQFF
D: -; V: TRBV3-1; J: TRBJ2-7; size: -; DNA: TGTGCCAGCAGCCAAGATCTTTTGGCACCGTACTTC; CDR3: CASSQDLLAPYF
D: TRBD1; V: TRBV5-4; J: TRBJ2-1; size: -; DNA: TGTGCCAGCAGCGCAAAGACAGGGGTGAACAATGAGCAGTTCTTC; CDR3: CASSAKTGVNNEQFF
D: TRBD2; V: TRBV27; J: TRBJ2-3; size: -; DNA: TGTGCCAGCAGTTCCCGGGGGGGTAGAGGAACAGATACGCAGTATTTT; CDR3: CASSSRGGRGTDTQYF
D: TRBD1; V: TRBV9; J: TRBJ1-3; size: -; DNA: TGTGCCAGCAGCGCGACAGGGGGTGGAAACACCATATATTTT; CDR3: CASSATGGGNTIYF
D: TRBD1; V: TRBV24-1; J: TRBJ2-3; size: -; DNA: TGTGCCACCAGTGATTCGGACAGGGATACGCAGTATTTT; CDR3: CATSDSDRDTQYF
D: -; V: TRBV5-1; J: TRBJ2-3; size: many; DNA: TGCGCCAGCAGCTTGTTGGGGGTAGCGGCAGATACGCAGTATTTT; CDR3: CASSLLGVAADTQYF
D: TRBD2; V: TRBV12-3/TRBV12-4; J: TRBJ2-3; size: many; DNA: TGTGCCAGCAAGGCCGGGCTAGCGGGGGGTGCCGGTACGCAGTATTTT; CDR3: CASKAGLAGGAGTQYF
D: -; V: TRBV12-3/TRBV12-4; J: TRBJ1-1; size: many; DNA: TGTGCCAGCAGTTACTCAGATGGGCAAGAATCTTTCTTT; CDR3: CASSYSDGQESFF
D: TRBD1; V: TRBV6-5; J: TRBJ1-2; size: few; DNA: TGTGCCAGCAGTTACGGACAGGGGAAAGGGGGCTACACCTTC; CDR3: CASSYGQGKGGYTF
D: -; V: TRBV5-4; J: TRBJ2-4; size: many; DNA: TGTGCCAGCACCCTCCCCGGAACCCCTGACATTCAGTACTTC; CDR3: CASTLPGTPDIQYF
D: TRBD2; V: TRBV28; J: TRBJ2-3; size: few; DNA: TGTGCCAGCAGACCAACTTCTAGCGGTACGCAGTATTTT; CDR3: CASRPTSSGTQYF
D: TRBD1; V: TRBV28; J: TRBJ1-5; size: few; DNA: TGTGCCAGCAGTTCAGGGACAGGGATCCGGGATCAGCCCCAGCATTTT; CDR3: CASSSGTGIRDQPQHF
D: -; V: TRBV4-1; J: TRBJ2-5; size: -; DNA: TGCGCCAGCAGCCAAGATTCCGTAGGCAGGTGGGAGACCCAGTACTTC; CDR3: CASSQDSVGRWETQYF
D: TRBD2; V: TRBV6-1; J: TRBJ2-3; size: -; DNA: TGTGCCAGCAACGGGGGGGCAGATACGCAGTATTTT; CDR3: CASNGGADTQYF
D: TRBD1; V: TRBV7-8; J: TRBJ2-2; size: many; DNA: TGTGCCAGCAGCAGGGGGCTGAACACCGGGGAGCTGTTTTTT; CDR3: CASSRGLNTGELFF
D: TRBD2; V: TRBV20-1; J: TRBJ2-1; size: -; DNA: TGCAGTGCTTTAGCGGGAGTAGCTTACAATGAGCAGTTCTTC; CDR3: CSALAGVAYNEQFF
D: -; V: TRBV29-1; J: TRBJ2-1; size: -; DNA: TGCAGCGTTGTTCCCAGCAATGAGCAGTTCTTC; CDR3: CSVVPSNEQFF
D: TRBD1; V: TRBV28; J: TRBJ1-1; size: -; DNA: TGTGCCAGCAGCTCTACAGGGGCGGGTGGAGCTTTCTTT; CDR3: CASSSTGAGGAFF
D: TRBD1; V: TRBV4-2; J: TRBJ1-4; size: many; DNA: TGTGCCAGCAGCCAAGGAGACAGGGGTGGGGAAAAACTGTTTTTT; CDR3: CASSQGDRGGEKLFF
D: -; V: TRBV4-1; J: TRBJ2-4; size: -; DNA: TGCGCCAGCAGCCAAGATGGGGCAGGAGTAGTAGCCAAAAACATTCAGTACTTC; CDR3: CASSQDGAGVVAKNIQYF
D: -; V: TRBV10-3; J: TRBJ1-1; size: many; DNA: TGTGCCATCAGTGAGTCGATCCAGCAGGAAGCTTTCTTT; CDR3: CAISESIQQEAFF
D: TRBD2; V: TRBV2; J: TRBJ2-5; size: -; DNA: TGTGCCAGCAGCCGGACTAGCGGCCAAGAGACCCAGTACTTC; CDR3: CASSRTSGQETQYF
D: TRBD2; V: TRBV11-3; J: TRBJ2-1; size: -; DNA: TGTGCCAGCAGCACACTAGCGGGGCCTACAAAGGGCGTTGAGCAGTTCTTC; CDR3: CASSTLAGPTKGVEQFF
D: TRBD2; V: TRBV12-3/TRBV12-4; J: TRBJ2-5; size: many; DNA: TGTGCCAGCAGTGAGCTAGGCGGGGGGATCCAAGAGACCCAGTACTTC; CDR3: CASSELGGGIQETQYF
D: TRBD1; V: TRBV10-3; J: TRBJ1-6; size: many; DNA: TGTGCCATCAGTACCGGGACAGGGAGTAATTCACCCCTCCACTTT; CDR3: CAISTGTGSNSPLHF
D: -; V: TRBV10-3; J: TRBJ1-4; size: many; DNA: TGTGCCATAGGGGACGGCCGTAATGAAAAACTGTTTTTT; CDR3: CAIGDGRNEKLFF
D: -; V: TRBV18; J: TRBJ2-2; size: few; DNA: -; CDR3: CASLFLFF
D: -; V: TRBV12-3/TRBV12-4; J: TRBJ2-5; size: many; DNA: TGTGCCAGCAGACCCGGACCCCGAGAGACCCAGTACTTC; CDR3: CASRPGPRETQYF
D: TRBD2; V: TRBV6-5; J: TRBJ2-2; size: -; DNA: TGTGCCAGCAGTTCCTTGGCGGGGGGGCAGAGCACCGGGGAGCTGTTTTTT; CDR3: CASSSLAGGQSTGELFF
D: -; V: TRBV10-3; J: TRBJ2-7; size: many; DNA: TGTGCCATCAAGGGAGGGGGACGGTACGAGCAGTACTTC; CDR3: CAIKGGGRYEQYF
D: TRBD2; V: TRBV4-1; J: TRBJ2-5; size: many; DNA: TGCGCCAGCAGCCAAGGGACTAGCGGGAGAGGGGAGACCCAGTACTTC; CDR3: CASSQGTSGRGETQYF
D: -; V: TRBV28; J: TRBJ1-2; size: few; DNA: TGTGCCAGCAGTTCGCCCCCCTCCTATGGCTACACCTTC; CDR3: CASSSPPSYGYTF